Described below is a single TCR beta chain sequence and its context. The source of the sample is a study of CD8+ T cells in alopecia areata. Extracted from the samples, RNA was reverse transcribed into cDNA to serve as the sequencing template. Sequenced by immunoSEQ multiplex PCR; TCRdb stores in-frame clones only, minus some. The repertoire holds 100,000 to 150,000 clones, with around 45% as singletons. From alopecia areata patients, lesional scalp punch biopsies and peripheral blood were collected. CD4+ and CD8+ T cells were sorted from PBMCs. From germline, CDR1 is MNHEY and CDR2 SMNVEV (reference sequence). J gave up 14 bases and V 6 bases, and 8 bases lay outside the gene matches. This CDR3 comprises 11 residues.

The gene calls are TRBV27 and TRBJ2-3; the match to TRBD2 covers 7 bases. The receptor was derived from a human donor with alopecia areata. The specimen was NKG2D-low CD8+ T cells sorted from blood. This CDR3 reads CASRSGLSRYF. The CDR3 DNA sequence: TGTGCCAGCAGATCGGGACTATCGAGGTATTTT.